One sample yielded the 16 T cell receptor beta chains listed below, sequenced in a study of memory CD4+ T cells and cytomegalovirus serostatus. TCRdb's copy holds only in-frame clones and misses some; the assay was immunoSEQ multiplex PCR. The profile covers about 53,000 clones, with about 81% appearing a single time and roughly 1% taken by the ten largest. Single viable CD3+CD4+CD8-CD45RO+ cells were sorted as the memory CD4+ T cells. Sequencing used memory CD4+ T cells from blood. All receptors come from an adult in good health and CMV-seronegative.

The CDR3 reads CASSPLRGDEQYF. The CDR3 nucleotides are TGTGCCAGCAGCCCCTTGAGAGGGGACGAGCAGTACTTC. The chain couples TRBV11-2 to TRBJ2-7; the D gene could be TRBD1 or TRBD2 (5 bases each). V lost 5 bases, J lost 5 bases, and 13 bases lay in between. The CDR3 contains 13 residues. From germline, CDR1 is SGHAT and CDR2 FQNNGV.

The rearrangement joins TRBV7-9 to TRBJ2-7, with D tentatively TRBD2 (5 bases). The CDR3 runs 12 residues. The V end lost 4 bases, the J end lost 4 bases, and 8 bases lay between the germline ends. Germline lookup yields CDR1 SEHNR and CDR2 FQNEAQ (reference sequence). The CDR3 nucleotides are TGTGCCAGCAGCTCAGCGGAATACGAGCAGTACTTC. Protein sequence: CASSSAEYEQYF.

The CDR3 bases are TGTGCCAGCAGTTACGGTCTAGCGGCCACCGGGGAGCTGTTTTTT. Its translation: CASSYGLAATGELFF. The genes are TRBV6-5 and TRBJ2-2, with 7 bases that match TRBD2. V lost 2 bases and J lost 4; bases outside the gene matches: 4. Germline V lookup: CDR1 MNHEY, CDR2 SVGAGI. CDR3 length: 15 residues.

This clone has only one observation. The V and J genes are TRBV5-1 and TRBJ2-7; D may be TRBD1 or TRBD2 (5 bases each). Germline loops: CDR1 SGHRS, CDR2 YFSETQ. Trimming pared 0 bases from V and 2 bases from J, leaving 18 bases between. The CDR3 runs to 17 residues. CDR3 residues: CASSLVAGTVDTYEQYF. Here the CDR3 DNA reads TGCGCCAGCAGCTTGGTGGCAGGGACCGTTGACACCTACGAGCAGTACTTC. Drawing the rest from reference TRBV5-1 and TRBJ2-7, the complete variable domain is KAGVTQTPRYLIKTRGQQVTLSCSPISGHRSVSWYQQTPGQGLQFLFEYFSETQRNKGNFPGRFSGRQFSNSRSEMNVSTLELGDSALYLCASSLVAGTVDTYEQYFGPGTRLTVT.

The V gene is TRBV6-6, the J gene TRBJ2-4, with 9 positions matching TRBD1. Germline CDR1 and CDR2: MNHNY and SVGAGI (reference sequence). V trimming: 6 bases; J trimming: 8 bases; junction bases outside the gene matches: 14. The CDR3 consists of 16 residues. Written as DNA, the CDR3 is TGTGCCAGCAGACCACAGGGGGCCTATGCTGGGGACATTCAGTACTTC. Translated: CASRPQGAYAGDIQYF.

The chain uses TRBV9 and TRBJ2-1; 9 positions match TRBD1. CDR1 SGDLS and CDR2 YYNGEE come from the germline V gene. The CDR3 sequence is 16 residues long. Unmatched junction bases numbered 9, after V lost 6 bases and J lost 2 bases. The CDR3 sequence: CASNKYRQGAYNEQFF. The CDR3 DNA follows: TGTGCCAGCAACAAATACCGACAGGGGGCCTACAATGAGCAGTTCTTC.

The chain recombines TRBV28 with TRBJ1-4; the D gene is possibly TRBD1 (6 bases). Trimming took off 6 bases at V and 8 bases at J, with 13 bases between the two ends. The germline gives CDR1 MDHEN, CDR2 SYDVKM. The CDR3 loop spans 13 amino acids. CDR3 loop: CASSWGAREKLFF. The CDR3 nucleotides read TGTGCCAGCAGCTGGGGGGCGCGGGAAAAACTGTTTTTT.

The chain carries TRBV5-6 and TRBJ2-2, with TRBD1 identical over 9 bases. This CDR3 is built from 16 residues. Germline loops: CDR1 SGHDT, CDR2 YYEEEE. V shed 2 bases and J 6 bases; nucleotides not matched to a gene: 8. CDR3 nucleotides: TGTGCCAGCAGCTTAGGGACAGGGCTTCGAGCCGGGGAGCTGTTTTTT. Translation gives CASSLGTGLRAGELFF.

The chain employs TRBV15 and TRBJ1-4; D is possibly TRBD1 (5 bases). Trimming took 0 bases from V and 8 from J, leaving 13 bases between them. Germline CDR1 LNHNV, CDR2 YYDKDF (reference sequence). The CDR3 covers 15 residues. The CDR3 bases are TGTGCCACCAGCAGAGAGCGGCAGGGTACAGAAAAACTGTTTTTT. Translation gives CATSRERQGTEKLFF.

This chain links TRBV18 with TRBJ2-3; 7 bases agree with TRBD1. The CDR3 is 15 residues long. Germline V gene sequence: CDR1 KGHSH, CDR2 LQKENI. The J segment lost 4 bases and the V segment lost 0 bases, leaving 4 bases of the junction unmatched. The CDR3 is CASSPPRQGSDTQYF. The DNA for the CDR3 is TGTGCCAGCTCACCACCGAGACAGGGATCAGATACGCAGTATTTT.

V is TRBV19 and J is TRBJ2-3, with D tentatively TRBD2 (5 bases). The CDR3 has 13 residues. CDR1 is LNHDA and CDR2 is SQIVND in the germline V gene (reference sequence). Deletions cut 3 bases from V and 6 bases from J, with 10 bases between. CDR3 coding DNA: TGTGCCAGTAGTATGAGGGTGTGGGATACGCAGTATTTT. Protein sequence: CASSMRVWDTQYF.

This clone appeared once. This rearrangement joins TRBV29-1 to TRBJ2-6; 8 bases fit TRBD1. The CDR3 runs 16 residues. J gave up 0 bases and V 6 bases, and 7 bases lay outside the gene matches. Germline assignment: CDR1 SQVTM and CDR2 ANQGSEA. The CDR3 sequence is CSVSRTGSSGANVLTF. CDR3 bases: TGCAGCGTCTCTCGGACAGGGAGCTCTGGGGCCAACGTCCTGACTTTC.

This clone was detected once. V usage is TRBV11-2 and J usage is TRBJ2-5; 7 positions agree with TRBD2. This CDR3 has 15 residues. Per germline, CDR1 SGHAT and CDR2 FQNNGV. Germline trimming cut 1 base from V and 2 bases from J; bases unmatched to any gene: 4. The CDR3 region is CASSLAGGLQETQYF. The CDR3 DNA sequence: TGTGCCAGCAGCTTAGCGGGAGGTCTTCAAGAGACCCAGTACTTC.

The chain links TRBV15 to TRBJ1-5, with no clear D. This CDR3 is 14 amino acids long. CDR1 is LNHNV and CDR2 is YYDKDF in the germline V gene (reference sequence). The V and J ends lost 9 bases and 1 base respectively, with 13 bases between them. Here the CDR3 DNA reads TGTGCCACTGCTAGACCTAGGAGCAATCAGCCCCAGCATTTT. It translates to CATARPRSNQPQHF.

The rearrangement links TRBV30 to TRBJ1-1, with D uncertain. With 0 bases removed from V and 6 bases from J, the gap between germline ends came to 17 bases. In germline, CDR1 is GTSNPN, CDR2 SVGIG (reference sequence). The CDR3 contains 15 residues. The CDR3: CAWSVRISEGPEAFF. As DNA, the CDR3 is TGTGCCTGGAGTGTACGAATTAGTGAGGGTCCTGAAGCTTTCTTT.

The J gene is TRBJ1-1, the V gene TRBV29-1; no reliable D call. This CDR3 spans 12 amino acids. Germline V CDR1 and CDR2: SQVTM, ANQGSEA. The V gene lost 5 bases and the J gene lost 4 bases, with 11 bases spanning the gap. The DNA of the CDR3 is TGCAGCGTTAAAATCGGTGGCACTGAAGCTTTCTTT. Translation gives CSVKIGGTEAFF.